The clone carrying this TCR beta chain was counted a few times. Its target is not known. TCRdb analysed the 5' RACE reads with MiXCR anew, one entry per CDR3 protein. The sample comprises about 660,000 distinct CDR3 sequences, around 8.6% of which are singletons, and around 0.98% rests with the top ten. The source of the sample is a study of identical twins. This CDR3 region has 14 residues. Study-wide results and caveats: Excess sharing between twins was weaker in beta out-of-frame sequences.

The sample was also reused in another study, on yellow fever vaccine responses in identical twins. From that study: Reported findings indicate that twins' vaccine T cell responses seemed partially convergent, partially personalized.

The TCR sequence derives from a woman between 18 and 30 years old in good health. Sequencing used PBMCs. The gene calls are TRBV21-1 and TRBJ2-5; the D call of TRBD1 is as the table states it, not checked on the DNA. TRBV21-1 is given as a pseudogene. The CDR3 DNA reads TGTGCCAGCAGCAAAGAGGCAGGGTCGGAGACCCAGTACTTC. Translation gives CASSKEAGSETQYF.